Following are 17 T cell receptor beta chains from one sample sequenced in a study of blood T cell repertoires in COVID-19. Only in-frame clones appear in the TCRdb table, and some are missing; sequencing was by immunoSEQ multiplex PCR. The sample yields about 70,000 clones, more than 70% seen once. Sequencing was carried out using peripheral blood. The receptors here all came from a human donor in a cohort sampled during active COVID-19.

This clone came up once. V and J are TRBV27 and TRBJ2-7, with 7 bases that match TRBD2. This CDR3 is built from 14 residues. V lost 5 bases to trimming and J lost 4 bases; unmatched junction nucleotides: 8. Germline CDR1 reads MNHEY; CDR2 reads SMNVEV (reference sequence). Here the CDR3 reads CASSLLILAYEQYV. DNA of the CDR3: TGTGCCAGCAGTCTCCTGATACTAGCGTACGAGCAGTACGTC.

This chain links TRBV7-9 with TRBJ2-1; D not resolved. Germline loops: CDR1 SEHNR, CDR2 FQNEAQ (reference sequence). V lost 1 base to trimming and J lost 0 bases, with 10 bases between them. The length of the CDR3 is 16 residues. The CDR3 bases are TGTGCCAGCAGCTTAGTCAAAACGAGCTCCTACAATGAGCAGTTCTTC. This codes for CASSLVKTSSYNEQFF.

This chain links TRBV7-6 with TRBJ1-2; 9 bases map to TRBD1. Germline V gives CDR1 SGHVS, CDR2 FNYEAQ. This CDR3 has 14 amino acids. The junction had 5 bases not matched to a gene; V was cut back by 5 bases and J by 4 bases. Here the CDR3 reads CASSPGQGIYGYTF. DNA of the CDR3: TGTGCCAGCAGCCCGGGACAGGGCATCTATGGCTACACCTTC.

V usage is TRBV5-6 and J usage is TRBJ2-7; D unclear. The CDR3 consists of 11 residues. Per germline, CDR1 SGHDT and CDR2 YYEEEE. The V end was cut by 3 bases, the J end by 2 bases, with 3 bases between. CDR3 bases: TGTGCCAGCAGCTCCACCTACGAGCAGTACTTC. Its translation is CASSSTYEQYF. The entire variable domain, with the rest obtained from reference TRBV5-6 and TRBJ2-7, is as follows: DAGVTQSPTHLIKTRGQQVTLRCSPKSGHDTVSWYQQALGQGPQFIFQYYEEEERQRGNFPDRFSGHQFPNYSSELNVNALLLGDSALYLCASSSTYEQYFGPGTRLTVT.

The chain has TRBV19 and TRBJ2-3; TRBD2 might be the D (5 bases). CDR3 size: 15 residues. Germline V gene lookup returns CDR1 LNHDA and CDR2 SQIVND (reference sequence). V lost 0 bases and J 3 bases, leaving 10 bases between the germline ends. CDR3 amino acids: CASSIEGSETDTQYF. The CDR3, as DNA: TGTGCCAGTAGTATAGAAGGGAGTGAAACAGATACGCAGTATTTT.

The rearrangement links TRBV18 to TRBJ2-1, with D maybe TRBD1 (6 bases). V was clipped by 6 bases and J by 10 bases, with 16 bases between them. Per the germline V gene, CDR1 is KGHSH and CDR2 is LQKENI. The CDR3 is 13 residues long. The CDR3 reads CASSASQGREQFF. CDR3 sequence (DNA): TGTGCCAGCTCTGCATCCCAGGGGAGAGAGCAGTTCTTC.

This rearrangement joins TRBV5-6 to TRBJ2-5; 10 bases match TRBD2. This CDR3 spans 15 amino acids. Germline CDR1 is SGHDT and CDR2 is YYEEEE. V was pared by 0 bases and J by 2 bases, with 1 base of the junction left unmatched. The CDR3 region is CASSLVLAGQETQYF. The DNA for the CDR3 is TGTGCCAGCAGCTTGGTACTAGCGGGGCAAGAGACCCAGTACTTC. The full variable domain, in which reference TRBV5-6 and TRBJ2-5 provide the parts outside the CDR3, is DAGVTQSPTHLIKTRGQQVTLRCSPKSGHDTVSWYQQALGQGPQFIFQYYEEEERQRGNFPDRFSGHQFPNYSSELNVNALLLGDSALYLCASSLVLAGQETQYFGPGTRLLVL.

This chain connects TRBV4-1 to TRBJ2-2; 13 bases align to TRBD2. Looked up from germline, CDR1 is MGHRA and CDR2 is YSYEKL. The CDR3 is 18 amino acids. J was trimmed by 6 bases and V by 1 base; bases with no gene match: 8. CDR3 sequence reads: CASSQGVGLAGVAGELFF. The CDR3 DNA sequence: TGCGCCAGCAGCCAAGGAGTCGGACTAGCGGGAGTGGCCGGGGAGCTGTTTTTT.

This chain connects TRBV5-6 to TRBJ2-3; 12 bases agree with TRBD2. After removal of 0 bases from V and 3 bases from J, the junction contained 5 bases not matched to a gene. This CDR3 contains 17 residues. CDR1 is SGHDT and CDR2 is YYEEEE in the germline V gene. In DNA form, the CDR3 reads TGTGCCAGCAGCTTGGAAAGGCTAGCGGGAGGGACAGATACGCAGTATTTT. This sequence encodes CASSLERLAGGTDTQYF.

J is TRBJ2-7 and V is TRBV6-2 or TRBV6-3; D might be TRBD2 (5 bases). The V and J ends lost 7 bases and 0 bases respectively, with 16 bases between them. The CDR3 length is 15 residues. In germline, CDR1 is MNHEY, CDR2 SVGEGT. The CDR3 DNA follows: TGTGCCAGCACCCCGAGGGCGCAAAGCTCCTACGAGCAGTACTTC. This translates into CASTPRAQSSYEQYF.

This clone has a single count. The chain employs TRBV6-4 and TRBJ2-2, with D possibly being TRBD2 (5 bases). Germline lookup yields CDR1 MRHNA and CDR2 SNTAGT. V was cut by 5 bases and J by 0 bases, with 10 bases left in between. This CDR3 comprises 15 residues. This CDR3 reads CASSPDYPNTGELFF. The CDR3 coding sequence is TGTGCCAGCAGTCCCGACTACCCGAACACCGGGGAGCTGTTTTTT.

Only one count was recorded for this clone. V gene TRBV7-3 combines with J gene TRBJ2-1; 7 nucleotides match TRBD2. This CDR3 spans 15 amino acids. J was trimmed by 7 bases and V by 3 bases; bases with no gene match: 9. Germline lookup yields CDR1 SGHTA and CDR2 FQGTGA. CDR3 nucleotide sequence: TGTGCCAGCAGCTTCGTTGCGGGAGATTGGAATGAGCAGTTCTTC. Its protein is CASSFVAGDWNEQFF. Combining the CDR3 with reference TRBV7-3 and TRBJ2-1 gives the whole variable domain GAGVSQTPSNKVTEKGKYVELRCDPISGHTALYWYRQSLGQGPEFLIYFQGTGAADDSGLPNDRFFAVRPEGSVSTLKIQRTERGDSAVYLCASSFVAGDWNEQFFGPGTRLTVL.

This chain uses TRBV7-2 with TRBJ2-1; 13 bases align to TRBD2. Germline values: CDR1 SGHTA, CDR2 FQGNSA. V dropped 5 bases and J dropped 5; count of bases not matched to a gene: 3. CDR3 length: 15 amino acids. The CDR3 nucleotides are TGTGCCAGCAGCAAGGGACTAGCGGGAAACAATGAGCAGTTCTTC. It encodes CASSKGLAGNNEQFF.

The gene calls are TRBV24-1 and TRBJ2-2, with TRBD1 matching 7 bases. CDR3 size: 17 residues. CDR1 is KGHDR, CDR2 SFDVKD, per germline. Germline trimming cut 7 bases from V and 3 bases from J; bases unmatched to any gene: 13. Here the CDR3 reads CATSTSQGRVDTGELFF. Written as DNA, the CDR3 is TGTGCCACCAGCACTTCACAGGGGCGGGTCGACACCGGGGAGCTGTTTTTT.

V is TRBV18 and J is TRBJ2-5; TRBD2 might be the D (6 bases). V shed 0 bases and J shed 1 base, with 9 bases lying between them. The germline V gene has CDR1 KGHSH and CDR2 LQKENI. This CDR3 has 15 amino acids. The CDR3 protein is CASSPPGGSQETQYF. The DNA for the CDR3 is TGTGCCAGCTCACCACCCGGAGGGAGCCAAGAGACCCAGTACTTC.

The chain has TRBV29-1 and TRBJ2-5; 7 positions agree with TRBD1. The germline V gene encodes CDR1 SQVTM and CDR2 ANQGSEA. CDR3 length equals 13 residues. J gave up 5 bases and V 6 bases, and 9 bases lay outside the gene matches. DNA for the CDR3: TGCAGCGTCGACAGGGCTAGGGGGGAGACCCAGTACTTC. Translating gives CSVDRARGETQYF.

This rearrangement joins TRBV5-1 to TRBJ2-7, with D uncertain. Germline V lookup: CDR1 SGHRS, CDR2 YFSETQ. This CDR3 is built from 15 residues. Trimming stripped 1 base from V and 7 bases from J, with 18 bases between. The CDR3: CASSLSSVRVEEQYF. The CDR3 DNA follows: TGCGCCAGCAGCTTGAGCAGCGTCCGGGTGGAGGAGCAGTACTTC. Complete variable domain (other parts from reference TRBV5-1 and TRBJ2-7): KAGVTQTPRYLIKTRGQQVTLSCSPISGHRSVSWYQQTPGQGLQFLFEYFSETQRNKGNFPGRFSGRQFSNSRSEMNVSTLELGDSALYLCASSLSSVRVEEQYFGPGTRLTVT.